This TCR beta chain derives from a study of beta chain features in type 1 diabetes. Expressed TCRB transcripts were sequenced because the entire RNA isolate underwent reverse transcription. Generated by immunoSEQ multiplex PCR, the TCRdb table keeps only in-frame clones and is missing some. The table lists about 350,000 clones, 15% to 20% of them singletons. The CDR3 loop spans 15 amino acids. The ends lost 6 bases at V and 6 bases at J; junction bases unmatched: 11. From germline, CDR1 is KGHSH and CDR2 LQKENI. This sequence was found in a young woman in good health. Sequenced sample: naive CD4+ T cells from blood. This chain connects TRBV18 to TRBJ2-1; 7 bases agree with TRBD1. The CDR3 here is CASSLDRATINEQFF. CDR3 nucleotide sequence: TGTGCCAGCTCCCTCGACAGGGCGACAATCAATGAGCAGTTCTTC.